The T cell receptor (beta chain) described here comes from a study of low-dose radiotherapy and immunotherapy resistance in tumors. Study overall: Members of Cohort 2 were treated with 1 Gy per fraction every two weeks; their total was 13 Gy over 26 weeks. Each patient took aspirin at a dose of 300 mg by mouth once daily over the course of four cycles, with dosing beginning on cycle 1 day 1.

Regarding time point: before trial treatment. Eligibility required advanced solid tumors lacking tumor-infiltrating lymphocytes. Many counts were recorded for this clonotype. With TRAV- and TRBV-specific primers, first-strand cDNA was made, covering the alpha and beta chains. For amplifying TCRs, the PCR ran for approximately 18 cycles with Phusion, which was used together with a constant-region primer and the adapter on the V primers. It was by in vitro transcription that isolated mRNA was amplified. TCRdb processed the reads anew with MiXCR; each CDR3 protein has one entry. The sample yields 85,000 to 95,000 distinct CDR3 sequences, 9.4% seen once. There are 15 residues in the CDR3. CDR1 is ENHRY and CDR2 is SYGVKD in the germline V gene. The V gene lost 10 bases and the J gene lost 4 bases, with 20 bases spanning the gap.

This chain uses TRBV10-3 with TRBJ1-5, with no clear D. This receptor was identified in a male donor with prostate cancer. The sequencing used PBMCs, collected before treatment. This CDR3 reads CATNQAAGGNQPQHF. The CDR3 region has the DNA TGTGCCACCAACCAAGCGGCAGGCGGGAATCAGCCCCAGCATTTT.